This section outlines one T cell receptor (delta chain) sequence together with its context. V trimming: 1 base; J trimming: 6 bases; junction bases outside the gene matches: 6. There are 14 residues in the CDR3. The germline gives CDR1 TVYSNPD, CDR2 GDNSRS (reference sequence). These data come from a study of gamma-delta T cells after stem cell transplantation. TCRdb re-processed the RT-PCR reads via CATT. Of 2,000 to 2,500 delta-chain clones listed, over 20% are singletons. This sequence joins TRDV3 and TRDJ2, with TRDD3 matching over 9 bases. The sample taken for sequencing was gamma-delta T cells. The TCR comes from a human donor. It is not recorded whose cells these are; they may come from a transplant donor. In DNA form, the CDR3 reads TGTGCCTTTACTGGGGGATTCTCGGCAGCACAACTCTTCTTT. It encodes CAFTGGFSAAQLFF.